In this sample, the clone carrying this T cell receptor (beta chain) turned up once. The V end lost 5 bases, the J end lost 0 bases, and 11 bases lay between the germline ends. The germline CDR1 and CDR2 sequences are MNHNS and SASEGT. The CDR3 totals 14 residues. The repertoire was sequenced with immunoSEQ multiplex PCR; TCRdb's copy has only in-frame clones and lacks some. Here the sample spans more than 55,000 clones, about 86% being singletons. The data were obtained in a study of OX40 agonist ivuxolimab in advanced cancers. Sequences were derived from CD4+ or CD8+ T cells sorted from blood, sampled in a trial of the OX40 agonist ivuxolimab. The TCR comes from an adult with an advanced solid tumor such as melanoma, head and neck, liver or kidney cancer. The gene calls are TRBV6-1 and TRBJ2-7; D unclear. CDR3 region: CASSSRTSSYEQYF. The CDR3 DNA follows: TGTGCCAGCAGTAGCCGGACCAGCTCCTACGAGCAGTACTTC.